These 20 T cell receptor beta chains came from one sample sequenced in a study of Ad26.COV2.S vaccination and SARS-CoV-2 variants. Treatment given: roughly 20 received Ad26.COV2.S at low or high dose, single or two shots; roughly five received placebo; per-sample allocation not given. Day 63 after the first injection of vaccine or placebo was the sampling time. Some clones are missing from TCRdb's copy, which holds only in-frame ones; the method was immunoSEQ multiplex PCR. The repertoire includes 400,000 to 450,000 clones, around 90% of them detected once, and 12% sits in the top ten. The sequenced sample was peripheral blood, obtained in a trial of Ad26.COV2.S vaccine versus placebo. These receptors all come from a person aged 18 to 65 who received the Ad26.COV2.S COVID-19 vaccine or a placebo.

The chain recombines TRBV9 with TRBJ2-1, with 10 nucleotides matching TRBD1. Germline V lookup: CDR1 SGDLS, CDR2 YYNGEE. V shed 2 bases and J 6 bases; nucleotides not matched to a gene: 5. The CDR3 contains 15 residues. The CDR3 sequence is CASSVTGTGVNEQFF. The CDR3 DNA is TGTGCCAGCAGCGTTACCGGGACAGGGGTCAATGAGCAGTTCTTC.

This chain uses TRBV7-7 with TRBJ2-3; D unclear. This CDR3 is built from 13 residues. Germline V gene data show CDR1 as SSHAT and CDR2 as FNYEAQ (reference sequence). The ends were cut back, 5 bases at V and 2 bases at J, with 8 bases in the middle. The CDR3 DNA reads TGTGCCAGCAGCCCCCCCGACACAGATACGCAGTATTTT. It encodes CASSPPDTDTQYF.

J is TRBJ2-1 and V is TRBV27, with 7 bases fitting TRBD2. The CDR3 covers 15 residues. Trimming took 6 bases from V and 6 from J; bases not matched to a gene: 11. CDR1 is MNHEY, CDR2 SMNVEV, per germline (reference sequence). CDR3 sequence (DNA): TGTGCCAGCAGCCTGGTCTTTTCGGGGGGCAATGAGCAGTTCTTC. Its translation: CASSLVFSGGNEQFF.

J is TRBJ2-2 and V is TRBV14; 7 bases align to TRBD2. Trimming took 4 bases from V and 8 from J; bases not matched to a gene: 13. Germline assignment: CDR1 SGHDN and CDR2 FVKESK. The CDR3 has 16 amino acids. The chain's CDR3 is CASSPLGAGVSGELFF. CDR3 DNA: TGTGCCAGCAGCCCCCTAGGGGCGGGAGTATCTGGGGAGCTGTTTTTT.

The chain is built from TRBV6-1 and TRBJ2-7; D call uncertain. From germline, CDR1 is MNHNS and CDR2 SASEGT. V lost 0 bases to trimming and J lost 3 bases, with 6 bases between them. This CDR3 is 13 amino acids long. Here the CDR3 DNA reads TGTGCCAGCAGTGAAGCGCACAGCTACGAGCAGTACTTC. Translating gives CASSEAHSYEQYF.

J is TRBJ1-2 and V is TRBV5-4, with D maybe TRBD1 (5 bases). V was cut by 2 bases and J by 0 bases, with 8 bases left in between. This CDR3 region has 14 residues. Germline assignment: CDR1 SGHNT and CDR2 YYREEE (reference sequence). The CDR3 nucleotides read TGTGCCAGCAGCTTAGGGGTTTCTAACTATGGCTACACCTTC. Translating it yields CASSLGVSNYGYTF.

This clone has only a few counts. The chain links TRBV12-3 or TRBV12-4 to TRBJ1-2; TRBD1 is a possible D gene (5 bases). The V end lost 3 bases, the J end lost 4 bases, and 9 bases lay between the germline ends. CDR3 length: 13 residues. Here the CDR3 DNA reads TGTGCCAGCAGTTTTCGGGGGTTCTATGGCTACACCTTC. Protein: CASSFRGFYGYTF.

J is TRBJ2-1 and V is TRBV11-2, with TRBD1 matching over 7 bases. With 9 bases clipped from V and 5 bases from J, the junction kept 10 bases outside the gene matches. This CDR3 is built from 14 residues. Germline V gene data show CDR1 as SGHAT and CDR2 as FQNNGV. CDR3 bases: TGTGCCAGTACGACAGGGTACCTAAACAATGAGCAGTTCTTC. Its translation: CASTTGYLNNEQFF.

The chain uses TRBV6-5 and TRBJ1-4; 11 bases align to TRBD1. Germline values: CDR1 MNHEY, CDR2 SVGAGI. Trimming removed 0 bases from V and 8 bases from J; junction bases left unmatched: 5. This CDR3 is 16 amino acids long. The CDR3 bases are TGTGCCAGCAGTTACTCGCGGACAGGGGGCGGGGAAAAACTGTTTTTT. It encodes CASSYSRTGGGEKLFF.

This clone was seen a handful of times. This sequence joins TRBV11-3 and TRBJ2-7; TRBD1 aligns across 9 bases. CDR1 is SGHNT and CDR2 is YENEEA in the germline V gene. The length of the CDR3 is 13 residues. V shed 5 bases and J 4 bases; nucleotides not matched to a gene: 3. CDR3 amino acids: CASSQDRGYEQYF. CDR3 sequence (DNA): TGTGCCAGCAGCCAGGACAGGGGATACGAGCAGTACTTC.

CDR3 sequence reads: CASSATGGGGETQYF. DNA for the CDR3: TGTGCCAGCAGCGCGACAGGGGGCGGGGGAGAGACCCAGTACTTC. The V and J genes are TRBV6-4 and TRBJ2-5; 10 bases fit TRBD1. The V segment lost 6 bases and the J segment 4 bases; nucleotides outside the gene matches: 8. The CDR3 runs to 15 residues. Germline V lookup: CDR1 MRHNA, CDR2 SNTAGT.

The chain joins TRBV6-2 or TRBV6-3 to TRBJ2-5, with TRBD1 matching 7 bases. Germline assignment: CDR1 MNHEY and CDR2 SVGEGT. The CDR3 has 14 residues. Trimming at V came to 7 bases and at J to 7 bases, leaving 12 bases not matched to a gene. The CDR3 region has the DNA TGTGCCAGCATCCCCGGAAGGGGGCTAGGGACCCAGTACTTC. Its protein product is CASIPGRGLGTQYF.

The chain is built from TRBV7-6 and TRBJ2-1; TRBD2 aligns across 8 bases. The ends lost 1 base at V and 8 bases at J; junction bases unmatched: 10. The germline gives CDR1 SGHVS, CDR2 FNYEAQ. The CDR3 sequence is 16 residues long. CDR3: CASSLGVYRTSYEQFF. In DNA form, the CDR3 reads TGTGCCAGCAGCTTAGGGGTGTATCGGACTAGCTATGAGCAGTTCTTC. Full variable domain (rest looked up from reference TRBV7-6 and TRBJ2-1): GAGVSQSPRYKVTKRGQDVALRCDPISGHVSLYWYRQALGQGPEFLTYFNYEAQQDKSGLPNDRFSAERPEGSISTLTIQRTEQRDSAMYRCASSLGVYRTSYEQFFGPGTRLTVL.

This rearrangement joins TRBV30 to TRBJ2-7, with TRBD2 matching 9 bases. The CDR3 covers 14 residues. Germline trimming cut 1 base from V and 4 bases from J; bases unmatched to any gene: 5. Germline V CDR1 and CDR2: GTSNPN, SVGIG (reference sequence). The CDR3 sequence is CAWSALAGAYEQYF. CDR3 nucleotides: TGTGCCTGGAGTGCCTTAGCGGGAGCTTACGAGCAGTACTTC.

This chain links TRBV5-4 with TRBJ2-1; a weak D match, TRBD1 (6 bases). The germline V gene has CDR1 SGHNT and CDR2 YYREEE (reference sequence). The CDR3 sequence is 15 residues long. The V gene lost 0 bases and the J gene lost 4 bases, with 11 bases spanning the gap. Here the CDR3 reads CASSLGQEIYNEQFF. The CDR3 nucleotides read TGTGCCAGCAGCTTGGGACAGGAGATATACAATGAGCAGTTCTTC.

V usage is TRBV11-2 and J usage is TRBJ2-7; D uncertain. The germline CDR1 and CDR2 sequences are SGHAT and FQNNGV. V was pared by 1 base and J by 2 bases, with 9 bases between. The CDR3 loop spans 14 amino acids. The CDR3 sequence is CASSLVIETYEQYF. The DNA of the CDR3 is TGTGCCAGCAGCTTAGTCATAGAGACCTACGAGCAGTACTTC.

This CDR3 reads CASSLEFQPQHF. CDR3 sequence (DNA): TGTGCCAGCAGTTTGGAGTTTCAGCCCCAGCATTTT. The chain employs TRBV12-3 or TRBV12-4 and TRBJ1-5; D is undetermined. The CDR3 has 12 residues. Trimming shortened V by 3 bases and J by 6 bases, and 6 bases separated the two germline ends.

V gene TRBV7-2 combines with J gene TRBJ2-2; TRBD2 matches at 7 bases. Germline CDR1 and CDR2: SGHTA and FQGNSA. There are 16 residues in the CDR3. V trimming: 2 bases; J trimming: 5 bases; junction bases outside the gene matches: 8. The CDR3 protein is CASSLSLGGRTGELFF. The CDR3, as DNA: TGTGCCAGCAGCTTAAGTCTGGGAGGGAGGACCGGGGAGCTGTTTTTT.

The chain couples TRBV19 to TRBJ2-5; 12 nucleotides agree with TRBD2. The CDR3 totals 18 residues. The trim removed 4 bases at V and 0 bases at J, leaving 9 bases unmatched. The germline V gene has CDR1 LNHDA and CDR2 SQIVND (reference sequence). CDR3 in amino acids: CASSSSLAGGGHQETQYF. For the CDR3, the DNA is TGTGCCAGTAGTAGTTCACTAGCGGGAGGAGGGCACCAAGAGACCCAGTACTTC.

This clone was detected once. This chain uses TRBV30 with TRBJ2-7, with D hard to call. The CDR3 spans 14 residues. The ends were cut back, 0 bases at V and 3 bases at J, with 12 bases in the middle. Germline CDR1 GTSNPN, CDR2 SVGIG (reference sequence). The CDR3 DNA reads TGTGCCTGGAGTGTAACGTGGTCCAGCTACGAGCAGTACTTC. The encoded protein is CAWSVTWSSYEQYF.